Detailed here is one T cell receptor beta chain. This entry comes from a study of blood T cell repertoires in COVID-19. Trimming took 3 bases from V and 8 from J; bases not matched to a gene: 7. From germline, CDR1 is KGHDR and CDR2 SFDVKD. CDR3 length: 15 residues. Data came from immunoSEQ multiplex PCR; TCRdb stores just in-frame clones and leaves some out. The sample gives hundreds of thousands of clones, more than 80% of which show up once; 2.4% is in the top ten. The J gene is TRBJ2-1, the V gene TRBV24-1; 9 nucleotides align to TRBD1. Sample: PBMCs or T cells enriched from blood (not recorded which). The source of this sequence is a woman between 18 and 30 years old who had recovered from COVID-19. The CDR3 bases are TGTGCCACCAGTGATACCGGGACAGGGAGGGATGAGCAGTTCTTC. Amino acids: CATSDTGTGRDEQFF.